This TCR beta chain stems from a study of cytomegalovirus exposure and HLA in healthy donors. A multiplex PCR was run with 60 Vbeta primers and 13 Jbeta primers. The data were produced by immunoSEQ multiplex PCR, yet TCRdb's version contains in-frame clones alone and is incomplete. The data contain some 160,000 clones, around three quarters of them singletons. Study observations and caveats: One cluster of highly shared sequence variants probably arose as a sequencing artifact. When analyzed later, a missense DCLRE1C variant was found to be linked to TCR beta V- and J-gene trimming. The authors enumerated under 200 TCR beta chains as linked to cytomegalovirus.

Regarding this clone: Its specificity is unknown.

This CDR3 spans 14 amino acids. The germline gives CDR1 MGHRA, CDR2 YSYEKL. The V gene lost 4 bases and the J gene lost 7 bases, with 16 bases spanning the gap. At collection, donors were nominally healthy, but unrecorded immune exposures were probable. The clonotype originates from a man aged 35 to 55 in good health and CMV-seronegative. Sequenced: PBMCs. The rearrangement uses TRBV4-1 and TRBJ1-2, with unresolved D. The CDR3 DNA follows: TGCGCCAGCAGCCCCGCTGTCAGGCTTTCTGGCTACACCTTC. This translates into CASSPAVRLSGYTF.